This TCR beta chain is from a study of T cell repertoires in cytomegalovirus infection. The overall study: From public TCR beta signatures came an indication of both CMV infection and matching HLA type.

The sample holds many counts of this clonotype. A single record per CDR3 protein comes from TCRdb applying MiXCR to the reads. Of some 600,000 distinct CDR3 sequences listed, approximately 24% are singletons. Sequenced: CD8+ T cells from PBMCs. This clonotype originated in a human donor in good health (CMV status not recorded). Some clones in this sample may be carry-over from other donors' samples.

DNA for the CDR3: TGTGCCAGCAGCCCGGGCGGCTACACCTTC. This encodes CASSPGGYTF. This rearrangement joins TRBV7-9 to TRBJ1-2, with unresolved D. In germline, CDR1 is SEHNR, CDR2 FQNEAQ (reference sequence). The CDR3 extends over 10 amino acids. Trimming took 5 bases from V and 8 from J, leaving 6 bases between them.